A single sample is the source of the 27 T cell receptor beta chains below, sequenced in a study of beta chain features in type 1 diabetes. Expressed TCRB transcripts were sequenced after all isolated RNA was converted to cDNA. Profiling relied on immunoSEQ multiplex PCR, and the TCRdb table lists in-frame clones only, not all of them. The sample records around 430,000 clones, roughly 30% being singletons. Sequencing was performed on naive CD4+ T cells from blood. These TCRs come from a man between 18 and 35 years old in good health.

The rearrangement joins TRBV7-2 to TRBJ2-1; TRBD2 matches 10 bases. Germline V gene sequence: CDR1 SGHTA, CDR2 FQGNSA. V was pared by 5 bases and J by 5 bases, with 6 bases of the junction left unmatched. This CDR3 spans 15 amino acids. The CDR3 region has the DNA TGTGCCAGCAGCCGTGGACTAGCGGCCCACAATGAGCAGTTCTTC. This gives the protein CASSRGLAAHNEQFF. The variable domain in full, completed from reference TRBV7-2 and TRBJ2-1, reads GAGVSQSPSNKVTEKGKDVELRCDPISGHTALYWYRQSLGQGLEFLIYFQGNSAPDKSGLPSDRFSAERTGGSVSTLTIQRTQQEDSAVYLCASSRGLAAHNEQFFGPGTRLTVL.

This clone has more than one count but fewer than ten. Here the CDR3 DNA reads TGTGCCAGCAGCTTAGTAGGGAACGCCTACAATGAGCAGTTCTTC. The encoded protein is CASSLVGNAYNEQFF. The chain joins TRBV7-2 to TRBJ2-1; D is unresolved. The CDR3 is 15 amino acids. V was shortened by 1 base and J by 2 bases, with 9 bases between the two germline ends. Germline V gene lookup returns CDR1 SGHTA and CDR2 FQGNSA. The entire variable domain, with the rest obtained from reference TRBV7-2 and TRBJ2-1, is as follows: GAGVSQSPSNKVTEKGKDVELRCDPISGHTALYWYRQSLGQGLEFLIYFQGNSAPDKSGLPSDRFSAERTGGSVSTLTIQRTQQEDSAVYLCASSLVGNAYNEQFFGPGTRLTVL.

The chain carries TRBV4-2 and TRBJ1-2; D is undetermined. The CDR3 contains 15 residues. The ends were cut back, 0 bases at V and 4 bases at J, with 12 bases in the middle. Germline V lookup: CDR1 LGHNA, CDR2 YNFKEQ. The CDR3 here is CASSQDSGSIYGYTF. CDR3 in DNA: TGTGCCAGCAGCCAAGATTCGGGCAGCATCTATGGCTACACCTTC.

The rearrangement uses TRBV7-2 and TRBJ2-1; 7 bases fit TRBD2. J was trimmed by 4 bases and V by 5 bases; bases with no gene match: 8. The CDR3 is 15 amino acids. CDR1 SGHTA and CDR2 FQGNSA come from the germline V gene. Here the CDR3 DNA reads TGTGCCAGCAGCCCAGCGGGAACCAGGTACAATGAGCAGTTCTTC. This codes for CASSPAGTRYNEQFF.

The table lists this clone with a few counts. The chain employs TRBV29-1 and TRBJ2-1; 9 bases map to TRBD1. The length of the CDR3 is 13 residues. The germline gives CDR1 SQVTM, CDR2 ANQGSEA. With 6 bases clipped from V and 7 bases from J, the junction kept 7 bases outside the gene matches. The CDR3 reads CSVTRDRVNEQFF. CDR3 sequence (DNA): TGCAGCGTCACGAGGGACAGGGTTAATGAGCAGTTCTTC.

The chain joins TRBV10-3 to TRBJ2-1; 9 nucleotides line up with TRBD2. J was trimmed by 11 bases and V by 2 bases; bases with no gene match: 7. This CDR3 is built from 14 residues. Germline CDR1 ENHRY, CDR2 SYGVKD. CDR3 protein: CAISEPSGGNQQFF. The CDR3 DNA sequence: TGTGCCATCAGTGAGCCCAGCGGGGGGAACCAGCAGTTCTTC.

This clone was seen more than once but under ten times. This chain connects TRBV9 to TRBJ2-7; possibly TRBD2 for D (6 bases). The CDR3 covers 15 residues. Trimming took 0 bases from V and 2 from J, leaving 12 bases between them. Germline lookup yields CDR1 SGDLS and CDR2 YYNGEE. Here the CDR3 DNA reads TGTGCCAGCAGCGTAGATAGCGGCTTGGCCTACGAGCAGTACTTC. Translation: CASSVDSGLAYEQYF. The full variable domain, rest sourced from reference TRBV9 and TRBJ2-7, is DSGVTQTPKHLITATGQRVTLRCSPRSGDLSVYWYQQSLDQGLQFLIQYYNGEERAKGNILERFSAQQFPDLHSELNLSSLELGDSALYFCASSVDSGLAYEQYFGPGTRLTVT.

The rearrangement uses TRBV4-2 and TRBJ2-1; D ambiguous. The germline V gene has CDR1 LGHNA and CDR2 YNFKEQ. The germline V and J ends were trimmed by 0 bases and 7 bases, with 4 bases remaining between them. The CDR3 length is 12 residues. The CDR3 nucleotides are TGTGCCAGCAGCCAAGATTGGAATGAGCAGTTCTTC. Its protein product is CASSQDWNEQFF.

The gene calls are TRBV5-1 and TRBJ2-7; 7 bases match TRBD1. Germline CDR1 SGHRS, CDR2 YFSETQ. The length of the CDR3 is 14 residues. Unmatched junction bases numbered 9, after V lost 4 bases and J lost 5 bases. The CDR3 protein is CASSPDRAYDEQYF. DNA for the CDR3: TGCGCCAGCAGCCCCGACAGGGCTTATGACGAGCAGTACTTC.

This clone was observed a few times. This chain joins TRBV7-9 and TRBJ2-1; D not certain. Trimming shortened V by 1 base and J by 8 bases, and 9 bases separated the two germline ends. The CDR3 runs to 13 residues. Germline CDR1 and CDR2: SEHNR and FQNEAQ (reference sequence). CDR3 DNA: TGTGCCAGCAGCTTAGACGGCTGGCATGAGCAGTTCTTC. It is translated as CASSLDGWHEQFF.

The J gene is TRBJ2-1, the V gene TRBV7-9; 8 nucleotides agree with TRBD1. The CDR3 is 15 residues long. The germline gives CDR1 SEHNR, CDR2 FQNEAQ (reference sequence). Trimming took 4 bases from V and 5 from J; bases not matched to a gene: 7. The CDR3 coding sequence is TGTGCCAGCAGCTCCCGGGACAGGACCCACAATGAGCAGTTCTTC. This translates into CASSSRDRTHNEQFF. The full variable domain, with the rest looked up from reference TRBV7-9 and TRBJ2-1, is DTGVSQNPRHKITKRGQNVTFRCDPISEHNRLYWYRQTLGQGPEFLTYFQNEAQLEKSRLLSDRFSAERPKGSFSTLEIQRTEQGDSAMYLCASSSRDRTHNEQFFGPGTRLTVL.

A few counts support this clone. CDR3 bases: TGTGCCTGGAGTCGACTACCAAGGGAGCAGTACTTC. Amino acid sequence: CAWSRLPREQYF. The chain has TRBV30 and TRBJ2-7; D possibly corresponds to TRBD2 (5 bases). The germline V gene has CDR1 GTSNPN and CDR2 SVGIG (reference sequence). Trimming took off 2 bases at V and 7 bases at J, with 12 bases between the two ends. CDR3 size: 12 residues.

This clone was seen a few times. V and J are TRBV29-1 and TRBJ2-1; possibly TRBD2 for D (6 bases). This CDR3 comprises 14 residues. The V end was cut by 7 bases, the J end by 7 bases, with 20 bases between. Germline assignment: CDR1 SQVTM and CDR2 ANQGSEA. The CDR3 coding sequence is TGCAGCGCTGCGCATTTCGGGACTCAGAATGAGCAGTTCTTC. This codes for CSAAHFGTQNEQFF.

This sequence joins TRBV5-4 and TRBJ2-1, with D unresolved. CDR1 is SGHNT, CDR2 YYREEE, per germline (reference sequence). V was trimmed by 0 bases and J by 5 bases, leaving 3 bases between them. This CDR3 is built from 12 residues. The CDR3 protein is CASSLDNNEQFF. The CDR3 nucleotides are TGTGCCAGCAGCTTGGATAACAATGAGCAGTTCTTC.

With regard to this clone: The sample carries other DNA sequences with the same CDR3. For the CDR3, the DNA is TGTGCCAGCAGCTTGACTAGCGGGATTTACGAGCAGTACTTC. This sequence encodes CASSLTSGIYEQYF. V gene TRBV7-9 combines with J gene TRBJ2-7, with 11 bases aligning to TRBD2. Germline V gene data show CDR1 as SEHNR and CDR2 as FQNEAQ (reference sequence). V was clipped by 3 bases and J by 4 bases; unmatched bases: 2. The CDR3 contains 14 residues.

This clone came up a few times. The chain employs TRBV2 and TRBJ2-5; the match to TRBD1 covers 9 bases. J lost 3 bases, V lost 4 bases, and 3 bases had no gene match. The germline gives CDR1 SNHLY, CDR2 FYNNEI. The CDR3 totals 14 residues. CDR3 coding DNA: TGTGCCAGCAGTGTGGACAGGGGTGAAGAGACCCAGTACTTC. This gives the protein CASSVDRGEETQYF. The complete variable domain, with remaining parts taken from reference TRBV2 and TRBJ2-5, reads EPEVTQTPSHQVTQMGQEVILRCVPISNHLYFYWYRQILGQKVEFLVSFYNNEISEKSEIFDDQFSVERPDGSNFTLKIRSTKLEDSAMYFCASSVDRGEETQYFGPGTRLLVL.

CDR3 loop: CASSPLWQGSTDTQYF. For the CDR3, the DNA is TGTGCCAGCAGTCCCCTCTGGCAGGGTAGCACAGATACGCAGTATTTT. This rearrangement joins TRBV27 to TRBJ2-3; a weak D match, TRBD1 (5 bases). The CDR3 length is 16 residues. Trimming stripped 5 bases from V and 0 bases from J, with 15 bases between. Germline CDR1 and CDR2: MNHEY and SMNVEV (reference sequence).

The V gene is TRBV7-2, the J gene TRBJ1-5; D is possibly TRBD1 (5 bases). There are 15 residues in the CDR3. Trimming took off 0 bases at V and 4 bases at J, with 10 bases between the two ends. The germline V gene encodes CDR1 SGHTA and CDR2 FQGNSA. The CDR3 sequence is CASSLAPGRNQPQHF. The DNA for the CDR3 is TGTGCCAGCAGCTTAGCTCCAGGGAGGAATCAGCCCCAGCATTTT.

This clone was seen only a few times. The sample has other DNA sequences that encode this CDR3 too. The V call is TRBV20-1, the J call TRBJ2-1; either TRBD1 or TRBD2 may supply D (5 bases each). This CDR3 is built from 11 residues. V dropped 7 bases and J dropped 4 bases, with 8 bases sitting between them. Germline CDR1 DFQATT, CDR2 SNEGSKA (reference sequence). The CDR3 loop reads CSVGGYNEQFF. The CDR3 region has the DNA TGCAGTGTTGGGGGTTACAATGAGCAGTTCTTC.

This clone was recorded a few times. The chain combines TRBV9 with TRBJ2-7; 10 bases agree with TRBD2. CDR3 length: 15 amino acids. The germline CDR1 and CDR2 sequences are SGDLS and YYNGEE. J gave up 3 bases and V 0 bases, and 3 bases lay outside the gene matches. In nucleotides, the CDR3 is TGTGCCAGCAGCGTAGCTAGCGGGAGTTTCTACGAGCAGTACTTC. Its translation is CASSVASGSFYEQYF.

The V and J genes are TRBV7-2 and TRBJ2-3; D possibly corresponds to TRBD2 (6 bases). The germline gives CDR1 SGHTA, CDR2 FQGNSA. This CDR3 comprises 17 residues. Trimming removed 5 bases from V and 1 base from J, with 19 bases in between. The CDR3 region is CASSPIRGGPGTDTQYF. For the CDR3, the DNA is TGTGCCAGCAGCCCCATTAGGGGAGGTCCCGGCACAGATACGCAGTATTTT.

The DNA for the CDR3 is TGTGCCAGCAGGATAACTAGCGGGAAGAATGAGCAGTTCTTC. It specifies CASRITSGKNEQFF. The chain couples TRBV6-5 to TRBJ2-1, with 10 nucleotides matching TRBD2. Germline V lookup: CDR1 MNHEY, CDR2 SVGAGI. CDR3 length: 14 residues. V lost 6 bases, J lost 7 bases, and 6 bases stayed unmatched.

This clone was found many times. The chain couples TRBV30 to TRBJ2-1; D is possibly TRBD1 or TRBD2 (5 bases each). Germline V gene sequence: CDR1 GTSNPN, CDR2 SVGIG (reference sequence). V was trimmed by 3 bases and J by 6 bases, leaving 9 bases between them. This CDR3 is built from 12 residues. CDR3 region: CAWRGTGNEQFF. The CDR3 coding sequence is TGTGCCTGGAGAGGGACGGGCAATGAGCAGTTCTTC.

This chain connects TRBV5-1 to TRBJ2-7; D is perhaps TRBD2 (6 bases). V lost 0 bases, J lost 6 bases, and 13 bases lay in between. CDR1 is SGHRS, CDR2 YFSETQ, per germline. The CDR3 loop spans 14 amino acids. In DNA, the CDR3 is TGCGCCAGCAGCTTGGATTGGCAGGGAGGCGAGCAGTACTTC. Amino acids: CASSLDWQGGEQYF.

The V and J genes are TRBV5-1 and TRBJ2-7; no firm D call. The CDR3 contains 13 residues. Germline V gives CDR1 SGHRS, CDR2 YFSETQ. V gave up 0 bases and J gave up 2 bases, with 6 bases separating them. The CDR3, as DNA: TGCGCCAGCAGCTTGGGTACACCCTACGAGCAGTACTTC. Protein product: CASSLGTPYEQYF.

As to this clone: Other DNA variants within this sample encode the same CDR3. V gene TRBV5-1 combines with J gene TRBJ2-2; D is unresolved. The CDR3 runs 13 residues. V was trimmed by 2 bases and J by 4 bases, leaving 6 bases between them. The V gene's germline CDR1 is SGHRS and CDR2 YFSETQ. The CDR3 here is CASSLDITGELFF. The CDR3 coding sequence is TGCGCCAGCAGCTTAGATATCACCGGGGAGCTGTTTTTT.

In its sample, this clone was seen a few times. The sample carries other DNA sequences with the same CDR3. The rearrangement uses TRBV30 and TRBJ2-7; TRBD2 matches 7 bases. This CDR3 has 14 residues. V gave up 0 bases and J gave up 3 bases; unmatched junction bases: 5. CDR1 is GTSNPN and CDR2 is SVGIG in the germline V gene (reference sequence). CDR3 region: CAWSVRLADYEQYF. The DNA for the CDR3 is TGTGCCTGGAGTGTCCGCCTAGCGGACTACGAGCAGTACTTC.